One and the same sample provided the 13 T cell receptor beta chains below, sequenced in a study of T-cell memory formation after mild COVID-19. TCRdb re-called the 5' RACE reads through MiXCR, storing one row per CDR3 protein. This sample has about 260,000 distinct CDR3 sequences, with over 15% found just once. The sample comprised PBMCs or a T cell subset sorted from them (not recorded which). The receptor set was obtained from a man aged 18 to 30 who had mild COVID-19 (a few samples of this study predate the infection). Cell type and time point are not known.

This chain uses TRBV16 with TRBJ1-1; no definite D call. The CDR3 runs to 14 residues. CDR1 KGHSY and CDR2 FQNENV come from the germline V gene. V was pared by 2 bases and J by 4 bases, with 11 bases between. Written as DNA, the CDR3 is TGTGCCAGCAGCCAAGGGGATGCGGGCACTGAAGCTTTCTTT. This sequence encodes CASSQGDAGTEAFF.

CDR3 residues: CSARDLRGRENIQYF. The CDR3 DNA reads TGCAGTGCTAGAGACCTCAGGGGGCGGGAAAACATTCAGTACTTC. The V and J genes are TRBV20-1 and TRBJ2-4, with 8 bases that match TRBD1. Germline-derived CDR1 and CDR2 are DFQATT and SNEGSKA (reference sequence). The CDR3 loop spans 15 amino acids. V gave up 0 bases and J gave up 5 bases; unmatched junction bases: 6.

The chain uses TRBV5-1 and TRBJ2-5; possible D gene TRBD2, 6 bases. V was clipped by 0 bases and J by 2 bases, with 11 bases between them. The germline V gene encodes CDR1 SGHRS and CDR2 YFSETQ. There are 15 residues in the CDR3. CDR3 sequence: CASSLGGTQQETQYF. The DNA of the CDR3 is TGCGCCAGCAGCTTGGGCGGGACCCAACAAGAGACCCAGTACTTC.

This clonotype was recorded at least ten times. The chain carries TRBV5-1 and TRBJ1-5; D not resolved. Trimming pared 0 bases from V and 5 bases from J, leaving 6 bases between. There are 13 residues in the CDR3. The germline gives CDR1 SGHRS, CDR2 YFSETQ. The CDR3 DNA sequence: TGCGCCAGCAGCTTGGACACCGATCAGCCCCAGCATTTT. Its translation is CASSLDTDQPQHF.

J is TRBJ2-2 and V is TRBV5-1; D gene uncertain. This CDR3 region has 14 residues. CDR1 is SGHRS, CDR2 YFSETQ, per germline. The V gene lost 0 bases and the J gene lost 4 bases, with 7 bases spanning the gap. This chain's CDR3 is CASSLGESTGELFF. In DNA form, the CDR3 reads TGCGCCAGCAGCTTGGGAGAGTCCACCGGGGAGCTGTTTTTT.

This chain links TRBV6-5 with TRBJ1-1, with D perhaps TRBD1 (5 bases). Deletions cut 2 bases from V and 0 bases from J, with 10 bases between. Per germline, CDR1 MNHEY and CDR2 SVGAGI. The CDR3 has 15 residues. CDR3 amino acids: CASSYADSMNTEAFF. The CDR3 nucleotides read TGTGCCAGCAGTTACGCAGACAGCATGAACACTGAAGCTTTCTTT.

This clonotype has just a few counts. The rearrangement uses TRBV7-2 and TRBJ2-2, with no clear D. CDR1 and CDR2 from the germline V gene are SGHTA and FQGNSA. The V end lost 1 base, the J end lost 5 bases, and 11 bases lay between the germline ends. The CDR3 loop spans 15 amino acids. CDR3 residues: CASSLVVLVTGELFF. In DNA form, the CDR3 reads TGTGCCAGCAGCTTAGTAGTATTAGTTACCGGGGAGCTGTTTTTT.

This clonotype was seen many times. The chain carries TRBV20-1 and TRBJ2-3; D remains unclear. Germline V CDR1 and CDR2: DFQATT, SNEGSKA (reference sequence). The CDR3 covers 12 residues. The chain's CDR3 is CSAGPSTDTQYF. CDR3 DNA: TGCAGCGCAGGACCAAGCACAGATACGCAGTATTTT.

The chain has TRBV27 and TRBJ2-7, with 7 bases that match TRBD2. This CDR3 contains 10 residues. CDR1 and CDR2 (germline): MNHEY, SMNVEV (reference sequence). V lost 8 bases to trimming and J lost 6 bases; unmatched junction nucleotides: 1. The CDR3 nucleotides read TGTGCCAGCTCGGGGGGCGAGCAGTACGTC. Protein product: CASSGGEQYV.

V usage is TRBV18 and J usage is TRBJ1-3, with 8 nucleotides matching TRBD1. The CDR3 runs to 15 residues. Germline loops: CDR1 KGHSH, CDR2 LQKENI. J lost 0 bases, V lost 8 bases, and 6 bases had no gene match. The CDR3 here is CASVNTGGSGNTIYF. CDR3 coding DNA: TGTGCCAGCGTAAATACAGGGGGCTCTGGAAACACCATATATTTT.

A few counts support this clonotype. This chain links TRBV30 with TRBJ2-3; D is tentatively TRBD1 or TRBD2 (5 bases each). The V and J ends lost 2 bases and 5 bases respectively, with 14 bases between them. From germline, CDR1 is GTSNPN and CDR2 SVGIG (reference sequence). The CDR3 is 14 residues long. The CDR3 loop is CAWSSMGTIDTQYF. The CDR3 DNA reads as TGTGCCTGGAGTTCTATGGGGACGATAGATACGCAGTATTTT.

This clonotype was seen repeatedly, ten times or more. The chain employs TRBV27 and TRBJ2-2; the D is unclear. The germline CDR1 and CDR2 sequences are MNHEY and SMNVEV (reference sequence). The CDR3 length is 15 residues. With 5 bases removed from V and 1 base from J, the gap between germline ends came to 11 bases. CDR3: CASSPLGLNTGELFF. For the CDR3, the DNA is TGTGCCAGCAGTCCCTTGGGCTTGAACACCGGGGAGCTGTTTTTT.

V is TRBV3-1 and J is TRBJ1-1, with TRBD1 identical over 7 bases. This CDR3 contains 14 residues. V was pared by 2 bases and J by 6 bases, with 6 bases of the junction left unmatched. CDR1 is LGHDT and CDR2 is YNNKEL in the germline V gene (reference sequence). The CDR3 region has the DNA TGTGCCAGCAGCCAAATGACAGGGAATCCTGAAGCTTTCTTT. Translation gives CASSQMTGNPEAFF. The variable domain in full, completed from reference TRBV3-1 and TRBJ1-1, reads DTAVSQTPKYLVTQMGNDKSIKCEQNLGHDTMYWYKQDSKKFLKIMFSYNNKELIINETVPNRFSPKSPDKAHLNLHINSLELGDSAVYFCASSQMTGNPEAFFGQGTRLTVV.